Included here is one TCR beta chain sequence, with context. Its antigen is unknown. The data derive from a study of post-analysis software for immune sequencing data. General observations from the study: Multiple sclerosis was associated with a significant reduction in normalized Chao1 diversity relative to controls. Five TRBV segments, including TRBV5-6, TRBV5-1 and TRBV20-1, were more frequent in patients than controls.

Trimming stripped 6 bases from V and 3 bases from J, with 15 bases between. The CDR3 totals 14 residues. Germline V gene lookup returns CDR1 ENHRY and CDR2 SYGVKD. The TCR beta cDNA libraries contained unique molecular identifiers. Input amounts of 1 to 10 million T cells were used. These gave around 500,000 cDNA molecules, so each molecule approximated one T cell. TCRdb re-analysed the PCR reads in MiXCR, keeping a single row per CDR3 protein. The table lists about 400,000 distinct CDR3 sequences, about a third of them singletons. The sequenced material came from blood. V gene TRBV10-3 combines with J gene TRBJ2-7; D might be TRBD1 or TRBD2, each matching 6 bases. The sequence derives from a girl aged 5 to 17 with multiple sclerosis. The CDR3 region has the DNA TGTGCCATCAGAGACCGGGGGCAAATCTACGAGCAGTACTTC. It codes for CAIRDRGQIYEQYF.